These T cell receptor beta chains were read from a single sample in a study of CD8+ T cells in alopecia areata. Method: immunoSEQ multiplex PCR; TCRdb's copy keeps in-frame clones and lacks some. The table includes around 29,000 clones, approximately 56% detected once. Sample: NKG2D-high CD8+ T cells sorted from blood. These TCRs come from a human donor with alopecia areata. CDR3s include the opening cysteine and the closing phenylalanine or tryptophan. The order of the fields is D gene, J gene, V gene, clone size, CDR3 protein, CDR3 DNA. D genes are given only for firm matches. Size is stated for part of the rows, as once, few or many counts, or as a class when the clone is expanded.

>.|TRBJ1-5|TRBV5-1|.
CASSLQGLDNQPQHF
TGCGCCAGCAGCCTACAAGGCCTTGACAATCAGCCCCAGCATTTT
>TRBD1|TRBJ2-7|TRBV4-3|once
CASSQAGGPYEQYF
TGCGCCAGCAGCCAAGCAGGGGGTCCCTACGAGCAGTACTTC
>.|TRBJ2-7|TRBV7-9|.
CASSSVLSVSDEQYF
TGTGCCAGCTCCTCGGTCCTTTCAGTTTCGGATGAGCAGTACTTC
>TRBD1|TRBJ2-7|TRBV28|few
CASSWDREIHEQYF
TGTGCCAGCAGTTGGGACAGGGAGATCCACGAGCAGTACTTC
>TRBD1|TRBJ1-4|TRBV5-4|.
CASSPRGQGSNEKLFF
TGTGCCAGCAGCCCCCGAGGACAGGGATCAAATGAAAAACTGTTTTTT
>TRBD2|TRBJ2-7|TRBV7-8|large
CASSLLFTTSGSHEQYF
TGTGCCAGCAGCTTACTTTTCACGACTAGCGGGAGCCACGAGCAGTACTTC
>.|TRBJ1-2|TRBV7-3|.
CASSPGTDYGYTF
TGTGCCAGCAGCCCAGGGACCGACTATGGCTACACCTTC
>.|TRBJ2-7|TRBV29-1|few
CSVVKGGGPYEQYF
TGCAGCGTTGTAAAGGGAGGGGGGCCCTACGAGCAGTACTTC
>TRBD1|TRBJ2-7|TRBV6-1|.
CASRDRSYEQYF
TGTGCCAGCAGGGACAGGAGCTACGAGCAGTACTTC
>.|TRBJ2-7|TRBV28|.
CASSINRLNRPYEQYF
TGTGCCAGCAGTATCAACAGGCTAAACAGGCCCTACGAGCAGTACTTC
>.|TRBJ2-1|TRBV7-3|.
CASSLTPFMGNEQFF
TGTGCCAGCAGCTTAACCCCCTTTATGGGCAATGAGCAGTTCTTC
>.|TRBJ1-1|TRBV7-6|.
CASSPIRRGYEAFF
TGTGCCAGCAGCCCCATTAGACGAGGTTATGAAGCTTTCTTT
>.|TRBJ2-5|TRBV4-2|few
CASSQVSDKETQYF
TGTGCCAGCAGCCAAGTTTCGGATAAAGAGACCCAGTACTTC
>.|TRBJ2-7|TRBV7-9|.
CASSLLGLDEQYF
TGTGCCAGCAGCTTATTGGGTTTAGACGAGCAGTACTTC
>.|TRBJ2-2|TRBV5-1|.
CASSLVGDPGELFF
TGCGCCAGCAGCTTGGTTGGGGATCCCGGGGAGCTGTTTTTT
>.|TRBJ2-7|TRBV5-8|.
CASSLGQLLTYEQYF
TGTGCCAGCAGCTTAGGACAGTTACTTACCTACGAGCAGTACTTC
>TRBD1|TRBJ2-7|TRBV7-9|.
CASSWGQGSYEQYF
TGTGCCAGCAGCTGGGGACAGGGCTCCTACGAGCAGTACTTC
>.|TRBJ1-2|TRBV29-1|few
CSVMGGYGYTF
TGCAGCGTTATGGGCGGCTATGGCTACACCTTC
>TRBD1|TRBJ1-2|TRBV9|.
CASSGLIPGQRTGDYGYTF
TGTGCCAGCAGCGGCCTAATCCCGGGACAGCGAACGGGGGACTATGGCTACACCTTC